This record concerns one T cell receptor beta chain sequence. It lacks a known antigen. It has no much larger one-base neighbor in the sample; base qualities were not kept. From its cysteine to its phenylalanine, the CDR3 spans 17 amino acids. Left in the record is the CDR3 DNA by itself, 51 bases read in frame from the first base. For this chain, trimming is 6 bases at the V end and 2 bases at the J end, and the number of junction bases without a gene match is 13. The germline V gene (reference sequence) provides CDR1 MNHNY and CDR2 SVGAGI. Using a constant-region primer and ProtoScript II reverse transcriptase, TCRbeta-specific cDNA was reverse-transcribed from roughly 460 ng total RNA. Construction of the TCRbeta libraries relied on three nested rounds of multiplex PCR, following a slightly modified ARM-PCR procedure. The first two PCR rounds used multiplex TRBV1-TRBV30 forward primers with a Cbeta reverse primer, each for approximately 11 cycles. Sample barcodes and Illumina adapters were added in a final 25-cycle PCR with Deep VentR polymerase. Amplicons of 200-500 bp were gel-purified with a QIAquick gel extraction kit before sequencing. The TCRbeta amplicons were sequenced with 250-bp paired-end reads on an Illumina HiSeq 2500. On the study's bioinformatics: Reads were quality-trimmed with Trimmomatic v0.33, and paired reads were merged with FLASH v1.2.11 to recover full CDR3 sequences. V, D and J germline segments were assigned to the rearranged TCRbeta sequences by MiGEC v1.2.1b. Clonotype statistics and Shannon-Wiener diversity indices were computed with VDJtools v1.0.0. To cut down on sampling bias, every analysis after diversity analysis relied on just the 250 most abundant clonotypes from each sample. Clones were called with MiXCR by TCRdb after fastp trimmed the public reads at Q25, and only in-frame beta chains were retained. Under each unique CDR3 protein, matching rows form one entry showing the most common genes and DNA. Clone size and V and J calls follow TCRdb, not the original study. This sample gives 90,000 to 150,000 distinct CDR3 sequences in total; under 70% of them show up just once. Over 6.5% of the sample is in the top ten clones.

This record comes from a study of tumor-infiltrating lymphocytes in primary liver carcinoma (dated by TCRdb to 2017 to 2019). As for the study more broadly: Hepatocellular carcinoma (four) or combined HCC and intrahepatic cholangiocarcinoma (one) was present in the five patients, who were three men and two women aged 30 to 69 years. The five patients had tumors staged T1-T3 N0M0, with maximum diameters ranging from roughly 4.2 to 10 cm. Each sample produced roughly 3.65 to 7.5 million productive TCRbeta reads, and read depth showed no significant difference between tissue types. TCRbeta repertoire sequencing, expression microarrays and whole-exome sequencing were combined in the study across five regions of each liver tumor, with adjacent normal tissue and blood also included. A total of roughly 35 specimens from 5 patients, comprising about 25 tumor regions, 5 adjacent noncancerous liver tissues and 5 peripheral blood samples, were covered by TCRbeta repertoire sequencing. Repertoires from technical replicates were highly reproducible, with mean shared-clone rates approximately 0.92 and correlation coefficients above 0.95.

Study-wide conclusions, independent of this receptor: Because sequencing covered only the TCR beta chain and unpaired alpha chains were not captured, true repertoire diversity is likely underestimated. Consistent with antigen-driven expansion, pairs of tumor regions showed higher repertoire overlap (mean roughly 36%) than either tumor-adjacent pairs (approximately 17%) or tumor-blood pairs (approximately 15%). Comparison of CD4+ and CD8+ T cell repertoires was precluded by the use of bulk unsorted samples. Compared with blood, tumors had a significantly larger share of the repertoire taken up by the top 250 clones (p = 0.039). With just 4 or 5 patients in the study, the authors point out that the findings should be validated in a larger study.

Total RNA and DNA were co-extracted from about 19-30 mg of bulk tissue with the AllPrep DNA/RNA mini kit, without cell sorting. Surgical resection was performed in China between 2015 and early 2016 on four or five patients with histopathologically diagnosed primary liver carcinoma. At the time of sampling, the patients had chronic HBV infection and had not received any treatment. Each fresh piece of tumor and adjacent tissue was cut in two, with one half stored in RNAlater at -80 degrees C and the other half sent for histology. Material for sequencing was tumor-adjacent normal liver tissue. This TCR derives from a woman in her sixties or seventies with primary liver carcinoma and hepatitis B virus infection. The chain is made from TRBV6-6 and TRBJ2-7; 10 central bases correspond to TRBD1. The CDR3 has the sequence CASSSAPGQGSPYEQYF. The bases are TGTGCCAGCAGCTCCGCACCGGGACAGGGGTCCCCCTACGAGCAGTACTTC.